This T cell receptor beta chain derives from a study of blood T cell repertoires in COVID-19. Authors' processing steps: It was from reference gene primer amplification that nucleated cell counts were estimated. Profiling relied on immunoSEQ multiplex PCR, and the TCRdb table lists in-frame clones only, not all of them. The DNA gave D and trimming, while V, J and clone size come from that table. This table holds roughly 49,000 clones, around four fifths found once. This CDR3 is built from 14 residues. Looked up from germline, CDR1 is LNHNV and CDR2 is YYDKDF (reference sequence). Trimming cost V 5 bases and J 9 bases; bases outside gene matches: 7. This clone was detected only a few times.

V is TRBV15 and J is TRBJ1-6; 7 nucleotides line up with TRBD1. This TCR came from an elderly woman with acute or convalescent COVID-19. The specimen sequenced was peripheral blood. The CDR3 nucleotides read TGTGCCACCAGCGTAGACAGGGAGTCTTCACCCCTCCACTTT. Translating gives CATSVDRESSPLHF.